A single sample gave rise to the 28 T cell receptor beta chains below, sequenced in a study of control samples from healthy donors and cancer patients. Method: immunoSEQ multiplex PCR; TCRdb's copy keeps in-frame clones and lacks some. Among some 250,000 clones listed, about 80% were seen once. Sequenced sample: PBMCs. These receptors originate from a woman aged 55 to 70 with lung cancer.

The chain is built from TRBV12-3 or TRBV12-4 and TRBJ1-4; D remains unclear. The germline V and J ends were trimmed by 6 bases and 11 bases, with 13 bases remaining between them. CDR3 length: 12 residues. CDR3 in amino acids: CASSLEEGKLFF. As DNA, the CDR3 is TGTGCCAGCAGCTTGGAGGAGGGCAAACTGTTTTTT.

The chain combines TRBV6-1 with TRBJ1-1; D is possibly TRBD1 (6 bases). Germline lookup yields CDR1 MNHNS and CDR2 SASEGT. This CDR3 spans 14 amino acids. The V gene lost 1 base and the J gene lost 1 base, with 7 bases spanning the gap. CDR3 region: CASSEVDRNTEAFF. The CDR3 DNA reads TGTGCCAGCAGTGAAGTGGACAGGAACACTGAAGCTTTCTTT.

The chain combines TRBV3-1 (or the pseudogene TRBV3-2) with TRBJ2-4; TRBD1 might be the D (5 bases). V was cut by 5 bases and J by 9 bases, with 17 bases left in between. CDR3 size: 14 residues. Germline-derived CDR1 and CDR2 are LGHDT and YNNKEL (reference sequence). CDR3 amino acids: CASSKTGEGRIQYF. In DNA, the CDR3 is TGTGCCAGCAGCAAAACAGGAGAAGGCCGCATTCAGTACTTC.

The chain has TRBV5-1 and TRBJ2-3; 8 bases align to TRBD1. Germline CDR1 reads SGHRS; CDR2 reads YFSETQ. Trimming at V came to 0 bases and at J to 5 bases, leaving 5 bases not matched to a gene. The CDR3 sequence is 15 residues long. CDR3 loop: CASSLGQGAGDTQYF. CDR3 coding DNA: TGCGCCAGCAGCTTGGGGCAGGGGGCAGGAGATACGCAGTATTTT.

This chain joins TRBV25-1 and TRBJ2-3; D not certain. Germline CDR1 MGHDK, CDR2 SYGVNS. The CDR3 runs to 15 residues. V lost 3 bases to trimming and J lost 2 bases, with 12 bases between them. The CDR3 nucleotides are TGTGCCAGCAGTGATGGCAGGCGCTACACAGATACGCAGTATTTT. Its protein product is CASSDGRRYTDTQYF.

As regards this clone: One junction end disagrees with the germline gene, perhaps due to a read error. The chain has TRBV2 and TRBJ1-6; maybe TRBD1 (6 bases). The CDR3 is 14 residues long. CDR1 SNHLY and CDR2 FYNNEI come from the germline V gene. The chain's CDR3 is CASSATGYSSPLHF. As DNA, the CDR3 is TGTGCCAGCAGCGCTACAGGGTATAGTTCACCCCTCCACTTT.

This clone was detected only once. J is TRBJ1-1 and V is TRBV11-3; D is unclear. The germline V and J ends were trimmed by 1 base and 2 bases, with 17 bases remaining between them. The CDR3 runs to 17 residues. The V gene's germline CDR1 is SGHNT and CDR2 YENEEA. As DNA, the CDR3 is TGTGCCAGCAGCTTAGGACTTGGTGTCGGGGAAAACACTGAAGCTTTCTTT. Translated: CASSLGLGVGENTEAFF.

The chain is built from TRBV5-6 and TRBJ1-6, with TRBD1 matching over 9 bases. The CDR3 covers 17 residues. V dropped 0 bases and J dropped 8; count of bases not matched to a gene: 9. Germline CDR1 SGHDT, CDR2 YYEEEE. The CDR3 region is CASSLATGGRSDSPLHF. In DNA, the CDR3 is TGTGCCAGCAGCTTGGCGACAGGGGGACGATCGGATTCACCCCTCCACTTT.

The chain has TRBV6-5 and TRBJ1-5, with D uncertain. The V and J ends lost 2 bases and 4 bases respectively, with 6 bases between them. The germline CDR1 and CDR2 sequences are MNHEY and SVGAGI. The CDR3 length is 13 residues. CDR3 sequence: CASSYTRNQPQHF. The CDR3 DNA reads as TGTGCCAGCAGTTACACCAGAAATCAGCCCCAGCATTTT.

The J gene is TRBJ1-4, the V gene TRBV11-2; possible D gene TRBD1, 5 bases. The CDR3 runs 15 residues. Germline assignment: CDR1 SGHAT and CDR2 FQNNGV. V shed 3 bases and J shed 7 bases, with 15 bases lying between them. The CDR3 DNA reads TGTGCCAGCAGCTTCCGATCCCGGACATTTGAAAAACTGTTTTTT. Protein sequence: CASSFRSRTFEKLFF. Combining the CDR3 with reference TRBV11-2 and TRBJ1-4 gives the whole variable domain EAGVAQSPRYKIIEKRQSVAFWCNPISGHATLYWYQQILGQGPKLLIQFQNNGVVDDSQLPKDRFSAERLKGVDSTLKIQPAKLEDSAVYLCASSFRSRTFEKLFFGSGTQLSVL.

J is TRBJ1-5 and V is TRBV7-9, with no clear D. The V end lost 6 bases, the J end lost 2 bases, and 11 bases lay between the germline ends. CDR1 and CDR2 (germline): SEHNR, FQNEAQ (reference sequence). This CDR3 is 14 amino acids long. The CDR3 region is CASSFSAGNQPQHF. In DNA, the CDR3 is TGTGCCAGCAGTTTCTCCGCTGGCAATCAGCCCCAGCATTTT.

The chain employs TRBV4-2 and TRBJ1-6; 7 nucleotides line up with TRBD1. Trimming cost V 3 bases and J 8 bases; bases outside gene matches: 4. The CDR3 length is 14 residues. CDR1 is LGHNA, CDR2 YNFKEQ, per germline. This CDR3 is CASSHHQGDSPLHF. CDR3 nucleotide sequence: TGTGCCAGCAGCCATCACCAGGGGGATTCACCCCTCCACTTT.

The rearrangement links TRBV4-1 to TRBJ2-5; a possible D gene is TRBD1 (6 bases). Looked up from germline, CDR1 is MGHRA and CDR2 is YSYEKL. V was shortened by 0 bases and J by 5 bases, with 16 bases between the two germline ends. The CDR3 runs 16 residues. In DNA, the CDR3 is TGCGCCAGCAGCCAAGATTGGGGCAGGGGTTTGGAGACCCAGTACTTC. Its translation is CASSQDWGRGLETQYF.

The CDR3 protein is CASSPDSEQNIQYF. The CDR3 coding sequence is TGTGCCAGCTCACCAGATTCCGAACAGAACATTCAGTACTTC. The rearrangement links TRBV18 to TRBJ2-4; D unclear. This CDR3 contains 14 residues. Deletions cut 2 bases from V and 7 bases from J, with 12 bases between. Germline V gives CDR1 KGHSH, CDR2 LQKENI.

The rearrangement uses TRBV5-6 and TRBJ2-5; D gene ambiguous. Germline CDR1 is SGHDT and CDR2 is YYEEEE. Trimming removed 0 bases from V and 4 bases from J, with 7 bases in between. CDR3 length: 13 residues. CDR3 protein: CASSLVVVETQYF. The CDR3 nucleotides are TGTGCCAGCAGCTTGGTGGTGGTAGAGACCCAGTACTTC.

A single count supports this clone. The rearrangement links TRBV12-3 or TRBV12-4 to TRBJ2-7; D is undetermined. V lost 3 bases and J lost 3, with 9 bases in between. CDR3 length equals 13 residues. The CDR3 DNA follows: TGTGCCAGCAGTTTCGGCAGCGTCTACGAGCAGTACTTC. It specifies CASSFGSVYEQYF.

The CDR3 DNA follows: TGTGCCAGCAGGTTAGACACAGATACGCAGTATTTT. Encoded protein: CASRLDTDTQYF. V usage is TRBV2 and J usage is TRBJ2-3; D is undetermined. V was shortened by 6 bases and J by 2 bases, with 6 bases between the two germline ends. This CDR3 is 12 amino acids long. The germline V gene has CDR1 SNHLY and CDR2 FYNNEI. Full variable domain (remainder filled in from reference TRBV2 and TRBJ2-3): EPEVTQTPSHQVTQMGQEVILRCVPISNHLYFYWYRQILGQKVEFLVSFYNNEISEKSEIFDDQFSVERPDGSNFTLKIRSTKLEDSAMYFCASRLDTDTQYFGPGTRLTVL.

The V and J genes are TRBV9 and TRBJ2-6, with D unclear. The CDR3 has 17 amino acids. Trimming pared 0 bases from V and 4 bases from J, leaving 14 bases between. CDR1 and CDR2 (germline): SGDLS, YYNGEE. The chain's CDR3 is CASSVASSRTGANVLTF. CDR3 nucleotides: TGTGCCAGCAGCGTAGCTTCTAGTAGGACCGGGGCCAACGTCCTGACTTTC. Full variable domain (remainder filled in from reference TRBV9 and TRBJ2-6): DSGVTQTPKHLITATGQRVTLRCSPRSGDLSVYWYQQSLDQGLQFLIQYYNGEERAKGNILERFSAQQFPDLHSELNLSSLELGDSALYFCASSVASSRTGANVLTFGAGSRLTVL.

The V and J genes are TRBV18 and TRBJ2-2, with TRBD1 as a possible D gene (6 bases). Trimming stripped 5 bases from V and 1 base from J, with 17 bases between. The CDR3 spans 17 residues. Per germline, CDR1 KGHSH and CDR2 LQKENI. In DNA form, the CDR3 reads TGTGCCAGCTCAATTACCGGGACAACCTTGAACACCGGGGAGCTGTTTTTT. Translated: CASSITGTTLNTGELFF. The entire variable domain, with the rest obtained from reference TRBV18 and TRBJ2-2, is as follows: NAGVMQNPRHLVRRRGQEARLRCSPMKGHSHVYWYRQLPEEGLKFMVYLQKENIIDESGMPKERFSAEFPKEGPSILRIQQVVRGDSAAYFCASSITGTTLNTGELFFGEGSRLTVL.

The chain joins TRBV9 to TRBJ1-3; D ambiguous. From germline, CDR1 is SGDLS and CDR2 YYNGEE. The CDR3 is 15 residues long. The ends were cut back, 1 base at V and 2 bases at J, with 10 bases in the middle. CDR3 nucleotide sequence: TGTGCCAGCAGCGTATTAGCCAGTGCTGGAAACACCATATATTTT. This codes for CASSVLASAGNTIYF.

The V and J genes are TRBV25-1 and TRBJ2-1, with D tentatively TRBD1 (5 bases). V was cut by 1 base and J by 5 bases, with 9 bases left in between. The CDR3 has 14 amino acids. Germline V CDR1 and CDR2: MGHDK, SYGVNS. CDR3 DNA sequence: TGTGCCAGCAGTGAATTACAGGCCGACAATGAGCAGTTCTTC. Translating gives CASSELQADNEQFF.

The chain is built from TRBV4-1 and TRBJ2-7; D possibly corresponds to TRBD1 (6 bases). Germline V gene lookup returns CDR1 MGHRA and CDR2 YSYEKL. V dropped 0 bases and J dropped 0 bases, with 9 bases sitting between them. This CDR3 is built from 15 residues. The chain's CDR3 is CASSQEDRSSYEQYF. DNA for the CDR3: TGCGCCAGCAGCCAAGAAGACAGGAGCTCCTACGAGCAGTACTTC.

The chain joins TRBV18 to TRBJ1-4; D possibly corresponds to TRBD1 (6 bases). Germline lookup yields CDR1 KGHSH and CDR2 LQKENI. The CDR3 loop spans 15 amino acids. V shed 4 bases and J shed 5 bases, with 14 bases lying between them. For the CDR3, the DNA is TGTGCCAGCTCACTACAGGGAATGTCCAATGAAAAACTGTTTTTT. Translating gives CASSLQGMSNEKLFF.

As concerns this clone: This same CDR3 is encoded by further DNA sequences in the sample. This sequence joins TRBV19 and TRBJ1-1, with D maybe TRBD1 (5 bases). CDR3 size: 14 residues. Trimming stripped 6 bases from V and 7 bases from J, with 18 bases between. Germline CDR1 reads LNHDA; CDR2 reads SQIVND (reference sequence). Here the CDR3 DNA reads TGTGCCAGTAGCCGTGACTGGGGTAGGGGTGAAGCTTTCTTT. It specifies CASSRDWGRGEAFF.

The chain couples TRBV5-1 to TRBJ2-7; TRBD1 matches at 10 bases. The germline gives CDR1 SGHRS, CDR2 YFSETQ. The CDR3 consists of 18 residues. The ends lost 0 bases at V and 1 base at J; junction bases unmatched: 10. Here the CDR3 reads CASSLGHQDRGISYEQYF. The DNA of the CDR3 is TGCGCCAGCAGCTTGGGGCACCAGGACAGGGGGATTTCCTACGAGCAGTACTTC.

The rearrangement links TRBV6-5 to TRBJ1-2; D ambiguous. Trimming cost V 8 bases and J 8 bases, with 21 bases left between them. The germline gives CDR1 MNHEY, CDR2 SVGAGI. The CDR3 length is 14 residues. The CDR3 DNA follows: TGTGCCAGCGACCCCCTAACCAACCCAGGAGGCTACACCTTC. Translating it yields CASDPLTNPGGYTF.

The chain is built from TRBV19 and TRBJ1-3; D is uncertain. The CDR3 loop spans 14 amino acids. Trimming took off 5 bases at V and 1 base at J, with 9 bases between the two ends. The V gene's germline CDR1 is LNHDA and CDR2 SQIVND (reference sequence). The CDR3 protein is CASSVTVSGNTIYF. In DNA, the CDR3 is TGTGCCAGTAGTGTTACAGTTTCTGGAAACACCATATATTTT.

The chain has TRBV6-6 and TRBJ1-1; 7 bases are a match to TRBD1. The germline V gene has CDR1 MNHNY and CDR2 SVGAGI (reference sequence). J gave up 10 bases and V 2 bases, and 10 bases lay outside the gene matches. The length of the CDR3 is 14 residues. For the CDR3, the DNA is TGTGCCAGCAGTTACGGGTCTAGGAGACAGGGAGCTTTCTTT. Protein sequence: CASSYGSRRQGAFF.